One and the same sample provided the 7 T cell receptor beta chains below, sequenced in a study of T cells in Graves' hyperthyroidism and ophthalmopathy. TCR beta CDR3 regions were amplified from RNA. The HTBI set primed first-round TCR CDR3 RT-PCR. TCRdb independently ran MiXCR on the multiplex PCR reads; one entry per CDR3 protein. The table includes some 490,000 distinct CDR3 sequences, 20% to 25% detected once. Sequenced material: blood. The receptors were gathered from a woman aged 70 to 79 with Graves' ophthalmopathy.

The CDR3, as DNA: TGTGCCACCAGCACCCTACAGGGGGCCTACGAGCAGTACTTC. Encoded protein: CATSTLQGAYEQYF. This chain connects TRBV15 to TRBJ2-7; TRBD1 agrees at 8 bases. Germline CDR1 and CDR2: LNHNV and YYDKDF (reference sequence). The CDR3 contains 14 residues. V was pared by 4 bases and J by 2 bases, with 4 bases of the junction left unmatched.

V usage is TRBV7-2 and J usage is TRBJ2-3; D perhaps matches TRBD2 (5 bases). The CDR3 loop spans 17 amino acids. Germline V gives CDR1 SGHTA, CDR2 FQGNSA. The ends were cut back, 5 bases at V and 1 base at J, with 19 bases in the middle. The CDR3 region has the DNA TGTGCCAGCAGCGCTCCCCTCGAGGGAGCCGGCACAGATACGCAGTATTTT. This sequence encodes CASSAPLEGAGTDTQYF.

The sample holds many counts of this clonotype. The chain carries TRBV28 and TRBJ2-7; 9 bases fit TRBD1. This CDR3 has 15 amino acids. With V trimmed by 2 bases and J by 2 bases, 4 bases remained unmatched. Per the germline V gene, CDR1 is MDHEN and CDR2 is SYDVKM. The CDR3: CASSLGTGKTYEQYF. The CDR3, as DNA: TGTGCCAGCAGTTTAGGGACAGGGAAAACCTACGAGCAGTACTTC.

A word on this clonotype: A much more abundant neighbour one base away suggests this may be a read error. The chain carries TRBV27 and TRBJ1-2; perhaps TRBD1 as D (5 bases). The germline gives CDR1 MNHEY, CDR2 SMNVEV (reference sequence). V was pared by 3 bases and J by 2 bases, with 10 bases between. The CDR3 is 14 amino acids. CDR3 residues: CASSFRAGNYGYTF. The DNA for the CDR3 is TGTGCCAGCAGTTTCAGGGCAGGAAACTATGGCTACACCTTC.

This clonotype was counted ten times or more. The J gene is TRBJ2-1, the V gene TRBV2; 8 bases are shared with TRBD2. In germline, CDR1 is SNHLY, CDR2 FYNNEI. The CDR3 runs 12 residues. The junction had 5 bases not matched to a gene; V was cut back by 8 bases and J by 8 bases. CDR3: CASAKREHEQFF. The DNA for the CDR3 is TGTGCCAGCGCTAAGCGGGAGCATGAGCAGTTCTTC.

This clonotype has just a few counts. The V gene is TRBV6-1, the J gene TRBJ2-1; tentatively, D is TRBD2 (5 bases). Per germline, CDR1 MNHNS and CDR2 SASEGT. The CDR3 sequence is 13 residues long. V was clipped by 6 bases and J by 9 bases, with 15 bases between them. In DNA, the CDR3 is TGTGCCAGCAGAAGTACTAGGGTCACTGAGCAGTTCTTC. Amino acids: CASRSTRVTEQFF.

This clonotype was found a few times. The chain carries TRBV27 and TRBJ2-7; D is uncertain. Germline CDR1 and CDR2: MNHEY and SMNVEV (reference sequence). V lost 5 bases and J 7 bases, leaving 24 bases between the germline ends. The CDR3 runs 16 residues. The CDR3 DNA sequence: TGTGCCAGCAGTCGAATCCACCAAACCGACGCAAAGGAGCAGTACTTC. Translating gives CASSRIHQTDAKEQYF.